This T cell receptor (beta chain) was recovered during a study of T-cell reconstitution after alpha-beta-depleted transplantation in children. The TCRbeta library was prepared with unique molecular identifiers. TCRdb used MiXCR to reprocess the PCR reads, holding one entry per CDR3 protein. Found here are roughly 500,000 distinct CDR3 sequences, about 31% of them singletons; the top ten hold around 2.3%. Trimming took 1 base from V and 5 from J; bases not matched to a gene: 7. Germline CDR1 is SEHNR and CDR2 is FQNEAQ (reference sequence). This CDR3 has 15 amino acids. The chain is built from TRBV7-9 and TRBJ2-5, with 7 positions matching TRBD1. The origin of this receptor is a human donor who donated a stem cell graft to a child with aplastic anemia. Specimen: PBMCs from the stem cell graft donor, collected from the stem cell graft. CDR3 amino acids: CASSLVGGATETQYF. The CDR3 DNA reads as TGTGCCAGCAGCTTAGTAGGGGGCGCGACGGAGACCCAGTACTTC.